Below are 5 T cell receptor beta chains sequenced from a single sample in a study of cytomegalovirus exposure and HLA in healthy donors. Amplification used 60 Vbeta primers and 13 Jbeta primers. Generated by immunoSEQ multiplex PCR, the TCRdb table keeps only in-frame clones and is missing some. Among roughly 170,000 clones, 81% were seen once, and the ten largest hold about 2%. Sequencing was carried out using PBMCs. Receptors were obtained from a woman in her thirties in good health and CMV-seronegative.

The rearrangement links TRBV5-6 to TRBJ1-2; 8 positions match TRBD1. The CDR3 length is 17 residues. V lost 1 base and J lost 6; bases outside the gene matches: 14. Germline-derived CDR1 and CDR2 are SGHDT and YYEEEE. CDR3 residues: CASSLMGRGQETNGYTF. CDR3 DNA: TGTGCCAGCAGCTTGATGGGTAGGGGACAGGAGACCAATGGCTACACCTTC.

The chain couples TRBV30 to TRBJ1-5, with D uncertain. The CDR3 runs to 13 residues. The V end lost 2 bases, the J end lost 3 bases, and 8 bases lay between the germline ends. CDR1 is GTSNPN, CDR2 SVGIG, per germline (reference sequence). CDR3 sequence (DNA): TGTGCCTGGAGTCCAGGATTCAATCAGCCCCAGCATTTT. This encodes CAWSPGFNQPQHF.

The CDR3 region has the DNA TGTGCCAGCATCCAGGGAGGGGCCTATAATTCACCCCTCCACTTT. Its translation is CASIQGGAYNSPLHF. The chain combines TRBV5-5 with TRBJ1-6; D perhaps matches TRBD1 (5 bases). The CDR3 sequence is 15 residues long. Per the germline V gene, CDR1 is SGHKS and CDR2 is YYEKEE (reference sequence). The V gene lost 6 bases and the J gene lost 2 bases, with 12 bases spanning the gap.

This chain joins TRBV18 and TRBJ2-1; TRBD2 aligns across 13 bases. Germline V gene lookup returns CDR1 KGHSH and CDR2 LQKENI. V gave up 3 bases and J gave up 6 bases; unmatched junction bases: 5. This CDR3 has 16 residues. The CDR3 DNA reads TGTGCCAGCTCACCGAGACTAGCGGGGGGCTTCAATGAGCAGTTCTTC. It encodes CASSPRLAGGFNEQFF.

The genes are TRBV7-2 and TRBJ2-3; D is possibly TRBD1 (6 bases). V was clipped by 1 base and J by 2 bases, with 13 bases between them. CDR1 is SGHTA and CDR2 is FQGNSA in the germline V gene. This CDR3 spans 16 amino acids. The CDR3 DNA follows: TGTGCCAGCAGCTTAGGTGCACAGGGCGCCACAGATACGCAGTATTTT. Amino acid sequence: CASSLGAQGATDTQYF.